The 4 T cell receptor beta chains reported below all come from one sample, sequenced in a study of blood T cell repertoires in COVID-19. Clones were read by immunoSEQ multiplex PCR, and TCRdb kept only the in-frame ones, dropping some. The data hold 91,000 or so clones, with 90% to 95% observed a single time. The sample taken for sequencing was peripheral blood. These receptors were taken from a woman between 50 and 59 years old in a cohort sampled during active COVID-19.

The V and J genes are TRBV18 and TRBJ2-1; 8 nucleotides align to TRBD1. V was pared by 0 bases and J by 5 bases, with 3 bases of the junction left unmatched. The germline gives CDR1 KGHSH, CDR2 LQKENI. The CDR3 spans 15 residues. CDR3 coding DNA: TGTGCCAGCTCACCACCGGGACAGGTTAACAATGAGCAGTTCTTC. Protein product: CASSPPGQVNNEQFF.

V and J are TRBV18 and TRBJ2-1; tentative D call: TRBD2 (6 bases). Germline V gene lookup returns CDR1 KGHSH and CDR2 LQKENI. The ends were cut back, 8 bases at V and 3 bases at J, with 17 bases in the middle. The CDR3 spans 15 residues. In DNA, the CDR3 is TGTGCCAGCGCCGCGGGGACCAATGTCTACAATGAGCAGTTCTTC. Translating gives CASAAGTNVYNEQFF.

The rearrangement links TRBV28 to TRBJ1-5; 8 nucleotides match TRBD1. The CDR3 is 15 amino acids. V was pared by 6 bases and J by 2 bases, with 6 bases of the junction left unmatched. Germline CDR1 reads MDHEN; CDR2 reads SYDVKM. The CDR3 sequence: CASSRGQVGNQPQHF. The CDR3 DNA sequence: TGTGCCAGCAGCCGGGGACAGGTGGGCAATCAGCCCCAGCATTTT.

This CDR3 reads CASSSMGQPQHF. The CDR3 bases are TGTGCCAGCAGTTCGATGGGCCAGCCCCAGCATTTT. This chain connects TRBV6-6 to TRBJ1-5; D call uncertain. This CDR3 spans 12 amino acids. V gave up 4 bases and J gave up 7 bases, with 8 bases separating them. Germline CDR1 and CDR2: MNHNY and SVGAGI (reference sequence).